These 28 T cell receptor beta chains originate from one sample sequenced in a study of blood T cell repertoires in COVID-19. Some clones are missing from TCRdb's copy, which holds only in-frame ones; the method was immunoSEQ multiplex PCR. The sample gives 150,000 to 200,000 clones, roughly 88% of which show up once; 9.8% is in the top ten. The sequenced material came from peripheral blood. The receptors were sampled from a woman older than 75 with acute or convalescent COVID-19.

The chain couples TRBV18 to TRBJ2-2, with TRBD1 matching over 10 bases. Trimming at V came to 3 bases and at J to 7 bases, leaving 5 bases not matched to a gene. The CDR3 length is 15 residues. Germline V gene sequence: CDR1 KGHSH, CDR2 LQKENI. In DNA, the CDR3 is TGTGCCAGCTCACCTGGGACAGGGGAAGTCGGGGAGCTGTTTTTT. This translates into CASSPGTGEVGELFF.

The rearrangement joins TRBV4-1 to TRBJ2-1; D gene unclear. The CDR3 length is 11 residues. CDR1 is MGHRA, CDR2 YSYEKL, per germline. Trimming removed 5 bases at V and 8 bases at J, with 7 bases between. Here the CDR3 DNA reads TGCGCCAGCAGCTTACGAGATGAGCAGTTCTTC. This encodes CASSLRDEQFF.

The chain carries TRBV14 and TRBJ2-3; 9 positions match TRBD2. This CDR3 is built from 17 residues. Germline trimming cut 0 bases from V and 4 bases from J; bases unmatched to any gene: 8. Germline values: CDR1 SGHDN, CDR2 FVKESK. In nucleotides, the CDR3 is TGTGCCAGCAGCCAAGATTTGGGGCTAGCGGGATCAGATACGCAGTATTTT. Amino acids: CASSQDLGLAGSDTQYF.

The rearrangement links TRBV5-4 to TRBJ1-2; 12 nucleotides align to TRBD1. Germline V gene data show CDR1 as SGHNT and CDR2 as YYREEE (reference sequence). The J segment lost 5 bases and the V segment lost 3 bases, leaving 11 bases of the junction unmatched. This CDR3 contains 17 residues. CDR3 in DNA: TGTGCCAGCAGCTCGGACCCCGGGACAGGGGGCTCTTATGGCTACACCTTC. Protein: CASSSDPGTGGSYGYTF. The complete variable domain, with remaining parts taken from reference TRBV5-4 and TRBJ1-2, reads ETGVTQSPTHLIKTRGQQVTLRCSSQSGHNTVSWYQQALGQGPQFIFQYYREEENGRGNFPPRFSGLQFPNYSSELNVNALELDDSALYLCASSSDPGTGGSYGYTFGSGTRLTVV.

The chain has TRBV7-9 and TRBJ2-2, with a weak D call TRBD2 (5 bases). This CDR3 has 14 amino acids. Trimming took 8 bases from V and 4 from J, leaving 14 bases between them. Per germline, CDR1 SEHNR and CDR2 FQNEAQ (reference sequence). CDR3 DNA: TGTGCCAGCGGACTTGGAGCCTTCACCGGGGAGCTGTTTTTT. Protein sequence: CASGLGAFTGELFF.

The V gene is TRBV11-3, the J gene TRBJ2-1, with D hard to call. V was shortened by 1 base and J by 2 bases, with 9 bases between the two germline ends. Per the germline V gene, CDR1 is SGHNT and CDR2 is YENEEA. CDR3 size: 15 residues. The CDR3 loop reads CASSLGDNPYNEQFF. DNA for the CDR3: TGTGCCAGCAGCTTAGGCGATAACCCCTACAATGAGCAGTTCTTC.

This chain links TRBV3-1 (or the pseudogene TRBV3-2) with TRBJ1-3; 8 bases are a match to TRBD1. This CDR3 spans 15 amino acids. Germline V gene lookup returns CDR1 LGHDT and CDR2 YNNKEL (reference sequence). With 0 bases clipped from V and 2 bases from J, the junction kept 0 bases outside the gene matches. As DNA, the CDR3 is TGTGCCAGCAGCCAAGAGACAGGGGCTGGAAACACCATATATTTT. Amino acids: CASSQETGAGNTIYF.

The chain has TRBV5-1 and TRBJ1-6; 7 nucleotides line up with TRBD1. Germline lookup yields CDR1 SGHRS and CDR2 YFSETQ. The V and J ends lost 2 bases and 5 bases, in that order; junction bases with no gene match: 4. The CDR3 has 15 residues. CDR3 protein: CASSLGGTDNSPLHF. The CDR3 region has the DNA TGCGCCAGCAGCTTAGGGGGGACAGATAATTCACCCCTCCACTTT. Drawing the rest from reference TRBV5-1 and TRBJ1-6, the complete variable domain is KAGVTQTPRYLIKTRGQQVTLSCSPISGHRSVSWYQQTPGQGLQFLFEYFSETQRNKGNFPGRFSGRQFSNSRSEMNVSTLELGDSALYLCASSLGGTDNSPLHFGNGTRLTVT.

Comment on this clone: The same CDR3 arises from other DNA sequences in this sample as well. V is TRBV2 and J is TRBJ2-7; the D is unclear. Germline assignment: CDR1 SNHLY and CDR2 FYNNEI. This CDR3 has 11 amino acids. V lost 6 bases, J lost 3 bases, and 6 bases lay in between. CDR3 nucleotides: TGTGCCAGCAGCCCCCTCTACGAGCAGTACTTC. This sequence encodes CASSPLYEQYF.

V is TRBV6-2 or TRBV6-3 and J is TRBJ2-7; weak D call: TRBD2 (6 bases). Trimming pared 2 bases from V and 3 bases from J, leaving 17 bases between. CDR1 is MNHEY and CDR2 is SVGEGT in the germline V gene. The CDR3 is 16 amino acids. CDR3 protein: CASSYRGVTRFYEQYF. The DNA for the CDR3 is TGTGCCAGCAGTTACCGTGGGGTGACTAGATTCTACGAGCAGTACTTC.

This clone was found once. The chain carries TRBV5-8 and TRBJ1-5; D gene ambiguous. The ends were cut back, 1 base at V and 8 bases at J, with 10 bases in the middle. Germline V gene lookup returns CDR1 SGHTS and CDR2 YDEGEE. The CDR3 loop spans 13 amino acids. CDR3 DNA: TGTGCCAGCAGCTTGCGGGGTCCGGAGCCCCAGCATTTT. As protein: CASSLRGPEPQHF.

This clone was seen only a few times. V gene TRBV30 combines with J gene TRBJ2-7; tentatively, D is TRBD2 (6 bases). V lost 2 bases to trimming and J lost 2 bases, with 10 bases between them. This CDR3 spans 13 amino acids. The germline V gene encodes CDR1 GTSNPN and CDR2 SVGIG (reference sequence). CDR3 residues: CAWSTAGTYEQYF. CDR3 in DNA: TGTGCCTGGAGTACGGCGGGGACCTACGAGCAGTACTTC. Variable domain in full (rest from reference TRBV30 and TRBJ2-7): SQTIHQWPATLVQPVGSPLSLECTVEGTSNPNLYWYRQAAGRGLQLLFYSVGIGQISSEVPQNLSASRPQDRQFILSSKKLLLSDSGFYLCAWSTAGTYEQYFGPGTRLTVT.

The V gene is TRBV5-6, the J gene TRBJ1-2; D is possibly TRBD1 (6 bases). Trimming cost V 4 bases and J 1 base, with 11 bases left between them. The CDR3 runs to 14 residues. Germline V gene data show CDR1 as SGHDT and CDR2 as YYEEEE. The CDR3 DNA is TGTGCCAGCAGCCGGGACACTGGTAACTATGGCTACACCTTC. Protein sequence: CASSRDTGNYGYTF.

V is TRBV25-1 and J is TRBJ2-7; the match to TRBD2 covers 8 bases. In germline, CDR1 is MGHDK, CDR2 SYGVNS. This CDR3 has 16 amino acids. Germline trimming cut 0 bases from V and 6 bases from J; bases unmatched to any gene: 10. This chain's CDR3 is CASSEYGRGRRFEQYF. The CDR3 DNA reads as TGTGCCAGCAGTGAATACGGGAGGGGACGACGTTTCGAGCAGTACTTC.

The chain combines TRBV6-6 with TRBJ2-7; 11 bases agree with TRBD2. J lost 3 bases, V lost 0 bases, and 4 bases had no gene match. The CDR3 consists of 16 residues. The germline V gene has CDR1 MNHNY and CDR2 SVGAGI (reference sequence). For the CDR3, the DNA is TGTGCCAGCAGTTACTCTACTAGCGGGAGTAACTACGAGCAGTACTTC. Its protein product is CASSYSTSGSNYEQYF.

The CDR3: CASSPRGGDEQYF. The DNA for the CDR3 is TGTGCCAGCAGCCCTAGAGGAGGAGACGAGCAGTACTTC. This chain connects TRBV11-3 to TRBJ2-7; possible D gene TRBD2, 5 bases. Germline CDR1 reads SGHNT; CDR2 reads YENEEA. The CDR3 is 13 residues long. Trimming cost V 5 bases and J 5 bases, with 13 bases left between them.

V and J are TRBV9 and TRBJ2-3; 16 bases line up with TRBD2. After removal of 4 bases from V and 1 base from J, the junction contained 9 bases not matched to a gene. Germline V gene data show CDR1 as SGDLS and CDR2 as YYNGEE. This CDR3 is 19 amino acids long. Here the CDR3 DNA reads TGTGCCAGCAGCATGGGACTAGCGGGAGGGCTGGTTGGCACAGATACGCAGTATTTT. It specifies CASSMGLAGGLVGTDTQYF.

V and J are TRBV5-6 and TRBJ2-7; 8 nucleotides agree with TRBD1. This CDR3 spans 13 amino acids. V gave up 4 bases and J gave up 6 bases; unmatched junction bases: 6. The germline CDR1 and CDR2 sequences are SGHDT and YYEEEE. In DNA, the CDR3 is TGTGCCAGCAGCCGGACAGGGAAGGGCGAGCAGTACTTC. Translated, it gives CASSRTGKGEQYF.

The chain has TRBV7-9 and TRBJ1-1; TRBD1 might be the D (6 bases). The ends were cut back, 1 base at V and 0 bases at J, with 18 bases in the middle. CDR3 length: 18 amino acids. Germline loops: CDR1 SEHNR, CDR2 FQNEAQ (reference sequence). Here the CDR3 DNA reads TGTGCCAGCAGCTTAGTAGGCAGGGGTAATCGAATGAACACTGAAGCTTTCTTT. This translates into CASSLVGRGNRMNTEAFF.

The chain has TRBV30 and TRBJ1-2; 7 positions match TRBD1. In germline, CDR1 is GTSNPN, CDR2 SVGIG (reference sequence). Trimming took 3 bases from V and 4 from J; bases not matched to a gene: 5. The CDR3 length is 13 residues. DNA of the CDR3: TGTGCCTGGAGCCCGACAGGGTCCTATGGCTACACCTTC. The encoded protein is CAWSPTGSYGYTF.

This chain uses TRBV5-1 with TRBJ2-1, with 11 bases lining up with TRBD2. This CDR3 contains 15 residues. With 4 bases clipped from V and 9 bases from J, the junction kept 9 bases outside the gene matches. The V gene's germline CDR1 is SGHRS and CDR2 YFSETQ. CDR3 sequence reads: CASSPGLAGSLEQFF. CDR3 sequence (DNA): TGCGCCAGCAGCCCAGGACTAGCGGGTTCGCTTGAGCAGTTCTTC.

The chain recombines TRBV27 with TRBJ2-5; 10 nucleotides line up with TRBD2. The CDR3 spans 15 residues. Trimming removed 10 bases from V and 7 bases from J; junction bases left unmatched: 15. CDR1 is MNHEY, CDR2 SMNVEV, per germline (reference sequence). The CDR3 region is CATGGTSAAGGTQYF. CDR3 DNA: TGTGCCACCGGGGGGACTAGCGCCGCGGGGGGGACCCAGTACTTC.

V gene TRBV5-4 combines with J gene TRBJ2-3, with 9 bases matching TRBD2. This CDR3 contains 14 residues. Germline V gene data show CDR1 as SGHNT and CDR2 as YYREEE (reference sequence). V was pared by 0 bases and J by 14 bases, with 10 bases of the junction left unmatched. CDR3 coding DNA: TGTGCCAGCAGCTTGGCCCCTAGCGGGGTGGAGTTGTATTTT. Protein sequence: CASSLAPSGVELYF.

The chain couples TRBV4-1 to TRBJ2-7, with 11 bases that match TRBD2. The CDR3 totals 16 residues. CDR1 is MGHRA, CDR2 YSYEKL, per germline. V shed 1 base and J 4 bases; nucleotides not matched to a gene: 6. The CDR3 sequence: CASSQGLAGGRYEQYF. DNA of the CDR3: TGCGCCAGCAGCCAAGGCCTAGCGGGGGGCCGGTACGAGCAGTACTTC.

This chain uses TRBV10-2 with TRBJ2-3; tentative D call: TRBD2 (6 bases). CDR3 length: 13 residues. Germline CDR1 reads WSHSY; CDR2 reads SAAADI. Trimming left V 6 bases short and J 4 bases short, with 11 bases between. The CDR3 DNA reads as TGCGCCAGCAGCCAGACTAGTTCAGATACGCAGTATTTT. Protein sequence: CASSQTSSDTQYF.

This sequence joins TRBV3-1 (or the pseudogene TRBV3-2) and TRBJ1-2, with 7 bases matching TRBD1. CDR3 length: 15 residues. Trimming at V came to 4 bases and at J to 4 bases, leaving 9 bases not matched to a gene. The germline V gene encodes CDR1 LGHDT and CDR2 YNNKEL (reference sequence). CDR3 nucleotide sequence: TGTGCCAGCAGCCCCTCTTTCGAGGGGGCCTATGGCTACACCTTC. This encodes CASSPSFEGAYGYTF.

V and J are TRBV25-1 and TRBJ2-7; 9 nucleotides match TRBD1. V was clipped by 4 bases and J by 7 bases; unmatched bases: 8. The CDR3 extends over 14 amino acids. The germline CDR1 and CDR2 sequences are MGHDK and SYGVNS. As DNA, the CDR3 is TGTGCCAGCAGTGTATGGGGACAGGGTGGGGAGCAGTACTTC. This translates into CASSVWGQGGEQYF.

This chain uses TRBV5-8 with TRBJ1-6; 9 bases fit TRBD1. The CDR3 sequence is 17 residues long. CDR1 is SGHTS, CDR2 YDEGEE, per germline. The V segment lost 3 bases and the J segment 0 bases; nucleotides outside the gene matches: 4. DNA of the CDR3: TGTGCCAGCAGCTCAGGACAGGGGAGCTCCTATAATTCACCCCTCCACTTT. It encodes CASSSGQGSSYNSPLHF.